A single sample gave rise to the 9 T cell receptor beta chains below, sequenced in a study of OX40 agonist ivuxolimab in advanced cancers. The assay was immunoSEQ multiplex PCR, and TCRdb's table has in-frame clones only and misses some. The data hold fewer than 70,000 clones, with around 80% observed a single time. This sample comprised CD4+ or CD8+ T cells sorted from blood, obtained in a trial of the OX40 agonist ivuxolimab. These receptors were taken from an adult with an advanced solid tumor such as melanoma, head and neck, liver or kidney cancer.

The rearrangement links TRBV27 to TRBJ2-1; 10 bases are a match to TRBD2. V lost 7 bases to trimming and J lost 6 bases; unmatched junction nucleotides: 21. There are 19 residues in the CDR3. Germline CDR1 reads MNHEY; CDR2 reads SMNVEV (reference sequence). CDR3 sequence reads: CASTPIRAISSGSLNEQFF. The CDR3 bases are TGTGCCAGCACTCCGATACGGGCCATTTCTAGCGGGAGCCTCAATGAGCAGTTCTTC.

This rearrangement joins TRBV5-4 to TRBJ2-7; TRBD1 or TRBD2 may be the D gene (5 bases each). V was shortened by 4 bases and J by 1 base, with 15 bases between the two germline ends. The CDR3 sequence is 15 residues long. The germline V gene encodes CDR1 SGHNT and CDR2 YYREEE (reference sequence). The CDR3 protein is CASSVGWDQSYEQYF. CDR3 in DNA: TGTGCCAGCAGCGTGGGTTGGGACCAATCCTACGAGCAGTACTTC.

The V and J genes are TRBV4-1 and TRBJ2-1, with D perhaps TRBD1 (6 bases). CDR1 is MGHRA and CDR2 is YSYEKL in the germline V gene. CDR3 length: 17 amino acids. The V gene lost 0 bases and the J gene lost 0 bases, with 12 bases spanning the gap. The CDR3 is CASSQDGDIGSYNEQFF. In nucleotides, the CDR3 is TGCGCCAGCAGCCAAGATGGGGACATTGGCTCCTACAATGAGCAGTTCTTC.

This chain links TRBV6-5 with TRBJ2-1; TRBD2 matches at 7 bases. The CDR3 totals 15 residues. Germline V lookup: CDR1 MNHEY, CDR2 SVGAGI. V was clipped by 7 bases and J by 6 bases; unmatched bases: 12. CDR3 protein: CASNPSRPGGNEQFF. For the CDR3, the DNA is TGTGCCAGCAACCCTAGCCGCCCGGGGGGCAATGAGCAGTTCTTC.

The chain has TRBV10-1 and TRBJ1-2; D unresolved. CDR3 length: 12 residues. The germline V gene has CDR1 WNHNN and CDR2 SYGVQD (reference sequence). The ends were cut back, 5 bases at V and 4 bases at J, with 8 bases in the middle. In nucleotides, the CDR3 is TGCGCCAGCAGTATACTGGTCTATGGCTACACCTTC. Protein: CASSILVYGYTF.

J is TRBJ1-5 and V is TRBV7-9; tentative D call: TRBD1 (6 bases). Trimming removed 5 bases from V and 2 bases from J, with 13 bases in between. Germline V gene sequence: CDR1 SEHNR, CDR2 FQNEAQ (reference sequence). This CDR3 has 15 residues. CDR3 region: CASSTGTVGNQPQHF. CDR3 DNA: TGTGCCAGCAGCACAGGGACGGTGGGCAATCAGCCCCAGCATTTT.

The V gene is TRBV5-8, the J gene TRBJ1-2, with D unclear. Germline assignment: CDR1 SGHTS and CDR2 YDEGEE. CDR3 length: 14 amino acids. The ends were cut back, 1 base at V and 8 bases at J, with 15 bases in the middle. The CDR3 region has the DNA TGTGCCAGCAGCTTGACGGCGGTGAAAAGGGGCTACACCTTC. This sequence encodes CASSLTAVKRGYTF.

This clone came up a few times. V is TRBV5-8 and J is TRBJ2-5; maybe TRBD2 (5 bases). CDR1 is SGHTS, CDR2 YDEGEE, per germline. The CDR3 loop spans 14 amino acids. Trimming took off 4 bases at V and 5 bases at J, with 15 bases between the two ends. The CDR3 protein is CASSPANRRETQYF. DNA of the CDR3: TGTGCCAGCAGCCCGGCAAATCGGAGGGAGACCCAGTACTTC. The full variable domain, completed using reference TRBV5-8 and TRBJ2-5, is EAGVTQSPTHLIKTRGQQATLRCSPISGHTSVYWYQQALGLGLQFLLWYDEGEERNRGNFPPRFSGRQFPNYSSELNVNALELEDSALYLCASSPANRRETQYFGPGTRLLVL.

The chain uses TRBV6-1 and TRBJ2-4; possible D gene TRBD2, 5 bases. The CDR3 covers 17 residues. The V end lost 3 bases, the J end lost 0 bases, and 15 bases lay between the germline ends. Looked up from germline, CDR1 is MNHNS and CDR2 is SASEGT. CDR3 residues: CASSEFGVLLAKNIQYF. For the CDR3, the DNA is TGTGCCAGCAGTGAGTTCGGGGTATTACTAGCCAAAAACATTCAGTACTTC.